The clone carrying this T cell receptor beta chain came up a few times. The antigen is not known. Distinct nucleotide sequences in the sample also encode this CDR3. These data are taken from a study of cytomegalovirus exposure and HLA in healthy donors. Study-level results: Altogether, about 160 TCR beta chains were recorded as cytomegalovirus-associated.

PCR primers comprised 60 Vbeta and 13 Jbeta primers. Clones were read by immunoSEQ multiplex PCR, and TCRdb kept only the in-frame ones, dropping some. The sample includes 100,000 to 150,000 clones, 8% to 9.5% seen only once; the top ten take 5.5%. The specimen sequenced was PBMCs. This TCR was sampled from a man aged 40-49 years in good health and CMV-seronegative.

The CDR3 DNA follows: TGCGCCAGCAGTTTAGCGGGGGGGCGCACCGGGGAGCTGTTTTTT. Protein product: CASSLAGGRTGELFF. The chain employs TRBV4-1 and TRBJ2-2; the match to TRBD2 covers 11 bases. The germline gives CDR1 MGHRA, CDR2 YSYEKL. The CDR3 consists of 15 residues. Unmatched junction bases numbered 4, after V lost 6 bases and J lost 4 bases.